This TCR beta chain emerged from a study of cytomegalovirus exposure and HLA in healthy donors. Study-wide points: Reports state that TCR beta sequences accurately predicted most subjects' HLA-A and HLA-B alleles. The authors confirmed in vitro that three CMV-associated chains were specific for CMV antigens.

On this clone: The antigen is unknown.

CDR3 length: 15 residues. CDR1 and CDR2 (germline): MNHNS, SASEGT. V was cut by 6 bases and J by 2 bases, with 14 bases left in between. Use of 60 Vbeta and 13 Jbeta primers characterized the PCR. Using immunoSEQ multiplex PCR, the repertoire was profiled, and TCRdb retains in-frame clones only, with some absent. The sample lists roughly 130,000 clones; roughly 80% were seen once. Sequenced: PBMCs. The TCR was taken from a man younger than 30 in good health and CMV-seronegative. V and J are TRBV6-1 and TRBJ2-1; possible D gene TRBD1, 6 bases. The CDR3 nucleotides are TGTGCCAGCAGCCCTCCCACAGGGACCTACAATGAGCAGTTCTTC. Translated: CASSPPTGTYNEQFF.